Listed below are T cell receptor beta chains from one sample, sequenced in a study of blood T cell repertoires in COVID-19. TCRdb's copy holds only in-frame clones and misses some; the assay was immunoSEQ multiplex PCR. The sample contains roughly 260,000 clones, about 90% of which appear only once. Specimen: peripheral blood. Every receptor here comes from a woman aged 50 to 60 who had recovered from COVID-19. Both conserved end residues are part of each CDR3. The D gene is left open where the match is weak. The size entry is marked missing in some rows and otherwise reads once, few, many or a size class.

cdr3_aa cdr3_nt clone_size j_call d_call v_call
CASSQDVLAGATGELFF TGTGCCAGCAGCCAAGACGTACTAGCGGGAGCCACCGGGGAGCTGTTTTTT - TRBJ2-2 TRBD2 TRBV3-1/TRBV3-2
CASSEQGGRSEQYF TGTGCCAGTAGCGAACAGGGGGGCCGCTCCGAGCAGTACTTC - TRBJ2-7 TRBD1 TRBV19
CASSLVGSVNEKLFF TGCGCCAGCAGCTTGGTTGGGAGTGTAAATGAAAAACTGTTTTTT few TRBJ1-4 - TRBV5-1
CASSLQGATGEQYF TGTGCCAGCAGCTTACAGGGGGCTACGGGGGAGCAGTACTTC - TRBJ2-7 TRBD1 TRBV9
CASSEGGNTGELFF TGTGCCAGCAGCGAAGGGGGAAACACCGGGGAGCTGTTTTTT - TRBJ2-2 - TRBV9
CASSLMTGGNQPQHF TGTGCCAGCAGCTTAATGACAGGGGGCAATCAGCCCCAGCATTTT - TRBJ1-5 TRBD1 TRBV5-5
CASSFGARGRFADTQYF TGTGCCAGCAGTTTCGGAGCCAGGGGGAGATTCGCAGATACGCAGTATTTT - TRBJ2-3 TRBD1 TRBV27
CASSELGTLKFYGYTF TGTGCCAGCAGTGAACTCGGGACACTTAAATTCTATGGCTACACCTTC - TRBJ1-2 - TRBV6-1
CALTSGLSTDTQYF TGTGCCTTGACTAGCGGACTTAGCACAGATACGCAGTATTTT - TRBJ2-3 TRBD2 TRBV30
CASSQRGVHGNTIYF TGTGCCAGCAGCCAACGAGGAGTCCATGGAAACACCATATATTTT - TRBJ1-3 - TRBV3-1/TRBV3-2
CASSTGTGDLSYTF TGTGCCAGTAGTACCGGGACAGGGGATTTAAGCTACACCTTC - TRBJ1-2 TRBD1 TRBV19
CASSRVGYTGELFF TGTGCCAGCAGCCGTGTCGGGTACACCGGGGAGCTGTTTTTT many TRBJ2-2 - TRBV7-9
CASSQDLSGTYEQYF TGCGCCAGCAGCCAAGATCTGTCAGGCACCTACGAGCAGTACTTC - TRBJ2-7 - TRBV4-3
CASSRIFMAGTEAFF TGTGCCAGCAGCCGAATCTTTATGGCGGGCACTGAAGCTTTCTTT - TRBJ1-1 - TRBV5-8
CASSRSPGHEQYF TGTGCCAGCAGCCGAAGCCCAGGGCACGAGCAGTACTTC - TRBJ2-7 - TRBV5-4
CASSLGGGNTEAFF TGCGCCAGCAGCTTGGGAGGAGGGAACACTGAAGCTTTCTTT - TRBJ1-1 - TRBV5-1
CASSSTGDSRSNYGYTF TGTGCCAGCAGTTCTACTGGGGACAGCCGGTCTAACTATGGCTACACCTTC - TRBJ1-2 TRBD1 TRBV6-2/TRBV6-3
CASSLRDRAGESSYNEQFF TGTGCCAGCTCCCTCCGGGACAGGGCCGGAGAAAGCTCCTACAATGAGCAGTTCTTC once TRBJ2-1 TRBD1 TRBV27
CASSAPGGGTSGNTIYF TGTGCCAGCAGCGCGCCAGGAGGGGGCACTTCTGGAAACACCATATATTTT - TRBJ1-3 TRBD1 TRBV5-4
CASSLDGYRANTEAFF TGTGCCAGCAGCTTGGATGGATACAGGGCGAACACTGAAGCTTTCTTT - TRBJ1-1 - TRBV5-4
CASTPTGAADTEAFF TGTGCCAGCACCCCGACAGGGGCCGCCGACACTGAAGCTTTCTTT - TRBJ1-1 TRBD1 TRBV2
CASGSEDSPIFYGYTF TGTGCCAGCGGTTCCGAGGACAGCCCAATATTCTATGGCTACACCTTC - TRBJ1-2 - TRBV6-2/TRBV6-3
CASSFKNSGDYNYGYTF TGCGCCAGCAGCTTTAAAAACTCAGGGGATTATAACTATGGCTACACCTTC - TRBJ1-2 - TRBV5-1
CASSYSQGNTDTQYF TGTGCCAGCAGTTACTCTCAGGGGAACACAGATACGCAGTATTTT - TRBJ2-3 - TRBV6-2/TRBV6-3
CASSFTRGFYGYTF TGTGCCAGCAGTTTCACCCGAGGTTTCTATGGCTACACCTTC - TRBJ1-2 - TRBV6-5
CASSVSGYAAYTF TGTGCCAGCAGCGTATCAGGGTATGCCGCCTACACCTTC - TRBJ1-2 - TRBV9
CASSQAGSNTEAFF TGTGCCAGCAGCCAAGCAGGCTCGAACACTGAAGCTTTCTTT - TRBJ1-1 - TRBV3-1/TRBV3-2
CASSPTMTGQETQYF TGTGCCAGCAGCCCAACTATGACAGGACAAGAGACCCAGTACTTC once TRBJ2-5 - TRBV5-8
CASSQRLGQGSYEQYF TGTGCCAGCAGCCAACGTCTGGGACAGGGTTCCTACGAGCAGTACTTC - TRBJ2-7 TRBD1 TRBV14
CASSLGLAGGGEQYF TGCGCCAGCAGCTTGGGGCTAGCGGGAGGAGGCGAGCAGTACTTC - TRBJ2-7 TRBD2 TRBV5-1
CAWSAPKDRGRAEAFF TGTGCCTGGAGTGCCCCGAAAGACAGGGGACGGGCTGAAGCTTTCTTT - TRBJ1-1 TRBD1 TRBV30
CASSSDSGWVQETQYF TGTGCCAGCAGCTCTGATAGCGGGTGGGTTCAAGAGACCCAGTACTTC - TRBJ2-5 TRBD2 TRBV11-2
CSVRGLYSYNEQFF TGCAGCGTAAGGGGCTTATACTCCTACAATGAGCAGTTCTTC - TRBJ2-1 - TRBV29-1
CASSLNGNVEVSTYWGGRETQYF TGTGCCAGCAGCCTAAATGGGAACGTCGAGGTATCTACCTACTGGGGGGGCCGAGAGACCCAGTACTTC - TRBJ2-5 - TRBV3-1/TRBV3-2
CATSRVDSIGEQFF TGTGCCACCAGCAGAGTAGACAGTATTGGTGAGCAGTTCTTC - TRBJ2-1 - TRBV15
CATSRGNRALEAFF TGTGCCACCAGCAGAGGTAACAGGGCCCTTGAAGCTTTCTTT - TRBJ1-1 - TRBV15
CATSRGGATGGTESPIF TGTGCCACCAGCAGAGGGGGGGCGACAGGGGGTACCGAGAGCCCGATCTTT - TRBJ1-1 TRBD1 TRBV15
CASSQGGSGRISSSYNEQFF TGTGCCAGCAGCCAAGGTGGTAGCGGGAGAATAAGCAGCTCCTACAATGAGCAGTTCTTC - TRBJ2-1 TRBD2 TRBV14
CASSVGRGNYGYTF TGTGCCAGCAGCGTAGGTCGAGGAAACTATGGCTACACCTTC - TRBJ1-2 - TRBV9
CASSISQGSNQPQHF TGTGCCAGTAGTATTAGCCAGGGTAGCAATCAGCCCCAGCATTTT few TRBJ1-5 - TRBV19
CASSQGTVRGYTF TGCGCCAGCAGCCAAGGGACAGTCCGGGGCTACACCTTC - TRBJ1-2 TRBD1 TRBV5-1
CASSAGGTANYGYTF TGTGCCAGCAGCGCGGGTGGGACAGCCAACTATGGCTACACCTTC - TRBJ1-2 TRBD1 TRBV9
CASRETANTEAFF TGTGCCAGCAGGGAGACAGCGAACACTGAAGCTTTCTTT once TRBJ1-1 - TRBV6-4
CASSPGTNTGELFF TGCGCCAGCAGCCCCGGGACGAACACCGGGGAGCTGTTTTTT few TRBJ2-2 - TRBV4-3
CASSRVGGQQYF TGTGCCAGCAGCCGTGTTGGCGGTCAGCAGTACTTC - TRBJ2-7 - TRBV7-9
CASSSLAGVSEQFF TGTGCCAGCAGCTCCTTAGCGGGGGTGAGTGAGCAGTTCTTC - TRBJ2-1 TRBD2 TRBV7-3
CASSFAAGGSNYGYTF TGTGCCAGCAGTTTCGCCGCAGGGGGTAGTAACTATGGCTACACCTTC - TRBJ1-2 TRBD1 TRBV6-5
CASSLARQGNYGYTF TGTGCCAGCAGCTTGGCCAGGCAGGGGAACTATGGCTACACCTTC - TRBJ1-2 - TRBV5-5
CASSLERVGEQYF TGTGCCAGCAGCTTGGAACGGGTTGGTGAGCAGTACTTC - TRBJ2-7 - TRBV5-6
CAISESLTSPTDTQYF TGTGCCATCAGTGAGTCCTTGACTAGCCCCACAGATACGCAGTATTTT - TRBJ2-3 TRBD2 TRBV10-3
CASSEFRISNQPQHF TGTGCCAGCAGTGAATTCAGGATTAGCAATCAGCCCCAGCATTTT - TRBJ1-5 - TRBV2
CASSLAGGGYNEQFF TGCGCCAGCAGCTTAGCGGGAGGGGGGTACAATGAGCAGTTCTTC - TRBJ2-1 TRBD2 TRBV5-1
CASSPSGALGLAGRETQYF TGTGCCAGCAGCCCATCAGGGGCGTTAGGACTAGCGGGGAGAGAGACCCAGTACTTC - TRBJ2-5 TRBD2 TRBV9
CASSFTPGLNTEAFF TGTGCCAGCAGCTTCACTCCAGGCCTGAACACTGAAGCTTTCTTT - TRBJ1-1 - TRBV7-8
CASSPISGQETQYF TGTGCCAGCAGCCCAATTAGCGGGCAAGAGACCCAGTACTTC - TRBJ2-5 TRBD2 TRBV7-9